This is a list of T cell receptor beta chains from one sample in a study of T-cell reconstitution after alpha-beta-depleted transplantation in children. TCRdb ran MiXCR on the PCR reads and lists one entry per CDR3 protein. The data hold a few hundred thousand distinct CDR3 sequences, with 12% observed a single time. Sequenced here: PBMCs from the stem cell graft donor, sampled from the stem cell graft. All receptors come from a human donor who donated a stem cell graft to a child with combined immunodeficiency. Both conserved end residues are part of each CDR3. The D gene is left open where the match is weak. Expanded clones get a size class; other rows say once, few or many, or leave the size out.

J: TRBJ1-2
D: NA
V: TRBV2
size: few
DNA: TGTGCCAGCAGTGATAACAGAGCTAACTATGGCTACACCTTC
CDR3: CASSDNRANYGYTF

J: TRBJ2-2
D: NA
V: TRBV4-2
size: NA
DNA: TGTGCCAGCAGCCAAGAGATTAGCGTGAACACCGGGGAGCTGTTTTTT
CDR3: CASSQEISVNTGELFF

J: TRBJ2-3
D: NA
V: TRBV9
size: many
DNA: TGTGCCAGCAGCGTAGGCCGGACTATCACAGATACGCAGTATTTT
CDR3: CASSVGRTITDTQYF

J: TRBJ2-1
D: TRBD1
V: TRBV10-3
size: many
DNA: TGTGCCATCAGTGAAAGGACAGGGGTCAACCGGGATAGCAATGAGCAGTTCTTC
CDR3: CAISERTGVNRDSNEQFF

J: TRBJ2-2
D: TRBD2
V: TRBV9
size: few
DNA: TGTGCCAGCAGCGTTGAAGGCGGGAGTCGTATTGGGGAGCTGTTTTTT
CDR3: CASSVEGGSRIGELFF

J: TRBJ2-1
D: TRBD2
V: TRBV29-1
size: NA
DNA: TGCAGCGTTGCGCCGGGGACTAGCCCCAACAATGAGCAGTTCTTC
CDR3: CSVAPGTSPNNEQFF

J: TRBJ2-1
D: TRBD1
V: TRBV6-2/TRBV6-3
size: many
DNA: TGTGCCAGCAGTTACTCCGACAGGGACGAGCAGTTCTTC
CDR3: CASSYSDRDEQFF

J: TRBJ2-7
D: NA
V: TRBV6-5
size: many
DNA: TGTGCCAGCAGTTTCGGGGACTCTTCAACCCCCTACGAGCAGTACTTC
CDR3: CASSFGDSSTPYEQYF

J: TRBJ2-3
D: NA
V: TRBV2
size: NA
DNA: TGTGCCAGCAGTGAAGCGCTTCTTACTAGCACAGATACGCAGTATTTT
CDR3: CASSEALLTSTDTQYF

J: TRBJ2-7
D: NA
V: TRBV6-5
size: NA
DNA: TGTGCCAGCAGTTACACCTTTCGCGGGGCATACGGCGAGCAGTACTTC
CDR3: CASSYTFRGAYGEQYF

J: TRBJ2-3
D: TRBD1
V: TRBV6-1
size: many
DNA: TGTGCCAGCAGGAGTAGGGGGCGCGGGACAGATACGCAGTATTTT
CDR3: CASRSRGRGTDTQYF

J: TRBJ2-7
D: NA
V: TRBV28
size: many
DNA: TGTGCCAGCAGTTTAGGGAACCCACCCTACGAGCAGTACTTC
CDR3: CASSLGNPPYEQYF

J: TRBJ1-5
D: NA
V: TRBV7-2
size: NA
DNA: TGTGCCAGCAGCTTGCTCAGGGCCGGCAATCAGCCCCAGCATTTT
CDR3: CASSLLRAGNQPQHF

J: TRBJ1-6
D: NA
V: TRBV30
size: NA
DNA: TGTGCCTGGAGCGACAGCCCGTATTCACCCCTCCACTTT
CDR3: CAWSDSPYSPLHF

J: TRBJ1-3
D: NA
V: TRBV6-5
size: few
DNA: TGTGCCAGCAGTTACTCGGCAGGTTTACCCGGAAACACCATATATTTT
CDR3: CASSYSAGLPGNTIYF

J: TRBJ2-6
D: NA
V: TRBV7-2
size: NA
DNA: TGTGCCAGCAGCTTAGGGGCAGCGGTCTCTGGGGCCAACGTCCTGACTTTC
CDR3: CASSLGAAVSGANVLTF

J: TRBJ2-5
D: TRBD2
V: TRBV9
size: NA
DNA: TGTGCCAGCAGCGTAGGAGAGCGGGACTACCAAGAGACCCAGTACTTC
CDR3: CASSVGERDYQETQYF

J: TRBJ2-1
D: NA
V: TRBV9
size: few
DNA: TGTGCCAGCAGCGATTTACTAAGGCCCAATGAGCAGTTCTTC
CDR3: CASSDLLRPNEQFF

J: TRBJ2-2
D: TRBD2
V: TRBV6-2/TRBV6-3
size: few
DNA: TGTGCCAGCAGTTACTCGCTAGCGGGAGTCGGGGACACCGGGGAGCTGTTTTTT
CDR3: CASSYSLAGVGDTGELFF

J: TRBJ2-7
D: NA
V: TRBV6-1
size: few
DNA: TGTGCCAGCCTCCCATTCCCAATGGGGGACTCACCATACGAGCAGTACTTC
CDR3: CASLPFPMGDSPYEQYF